A single sample gave rise to the 21 T cell receptor beta chains below, sequenced in a study of blood T cell repertoires in COVID-19. Repertoires were generated with immunoSEQ multiplex PCR, while TCRdb's copy carries only in-frame clones and drops some. The table has about 58,000 clones, about 77% seen once; the top ten hold about 32%. The material sequenced was peripheral blood. The origin of the receptors is a human donor in a cohort sampled during active COVID-19.

This clone was picked up one time. This chain uses TRBV10-1 with TRBJ2-3; D is perhaps TRBD2 (5 bases). The CDR3 runs 15 residues. V lost 0 bases to trimming and J lost 2 bases, with 9 bases between them. Germline V gene lookup returns CDR1 WNHNN and CDR2 SYGVQD (reference sequence). The CDR3 loop is CASSESDGLTDTQYF. CDR3 in DNA: TGCGCCAGCAGTGAGTCCGACGGACTCACAGATACGCAGTATTTT.

This clone has just a few counts. This chain uses TRBV27 with TRBJ2-3; 7 nucleotides agree with TRBD1. V was clipped by 4 bases and J by 1 base; unmatched bases: 17. From germline, CDR1 is MNHEY and CDR2 SMNVEV (reference sequence). This CDR3 is built from 19 residues. CDR3 residues: CASSSLLSTGKGGTDTQYF. The CDR3 DNA follows: TGTGCCAGCAGTTCGCTTCTCTCGACAGGGAAGGGCGGCACAGATACGCAGTATTTT.

The J gene is TRBJ2-7, the V gene TRBV7-2, with D maybe TRBD1 (6 bases). The CDR3 consists of 15 residues. Looked up from germline, CDR1 is SGHTA and CDR2 is FQGNSA. V lost 2 bases to trimming and J lost 7 bases, with 18 bases between them. The CDR3 DNA follows: TGTGCCAGCAGCTTACACAGGGAACCCTACAGGGAGCAGTACTTC. Encoded protein: CASSLHREPYREQYF.

This clone was recorded a few times. The V call is TRBV6-2 or TRBV6-3, the J call TRBJ1-1, with D possibly being TRBD1 (5 bases). Deletions cut 8 bases from V and 5 bases from J, with 18 bases between. The length of the CDR3 is 14 residues. Germline-derived CDR1 and CDR2 are MNHEY and SVGEGT. The CDR3 DNA follows: TGTGCCAGCGGCCGGGGCAGGCAAAGGACTGAAGCTTTCTTT. As protein: CASGRGRQRTEAFF.

This clone was picked up a small number of times. The J gene is TRBJ1-5, the V gene TRBV3-1 (or the pseudogene TRBV3-2); D is perhaps TRBD1 (5 bases). The CDR3 length is 12 residues. The germline V and J ends were trimmed by 4 bases and 7 bases, with 8 bases remaining between them. Germline values: CDR1 LGHDT, CDR2 YNNKEL (reference sequence). The chain's CDR3 is CASSRGDQPQHF. The DNA of the CDR3 is TGTGCCAGCAGCCGGGGGGACCAGCCCCAGCATTTT.

The chain joins TRBV9 to TRBJ1-2; TRBD1 matches at 8 bases. The V gene's germline CDR1 is SGDLS and CDR2 YYNGEE. V was clipped by 3 bases and J by 5 bases; unmatched bases: 6. The length of the CDR3 is 14 residues. In DNA form, the CDR3 reads TGTGCCAGCAGCGCCGGACAGGGATCGTATGGCTACACCTTC. The encoded protein is CASSAGQGSYGYTF.

This chain uses TRBV2 with TRBJ1-4; TRBD1 matches at 9 bases. The CDR3 runs 15 residues. The germline V gene encodes CDR1 SNHLY and CDR2 FYNNEI. Losses at the gene ends were 7 bases for V and 7 bases for J; bases not matched to a gene: 10. In nucleotides, the CDR3 is TGTGCCAGCACCAAGGACAGGGGCGCGGTTGAAAAACTGTTTTTT. As protein: CASTKDRGAVEKLFF.

The chain carries TRBV5-1 and TRBJ1-2; D is possibly TRBD1 (5 bases). The germline CDR1 and CDR2 sequences are SGHRS and YFSETQ. V lost 4 bases and J 2 bases, leaving 9 bases between the germline ends. The CDR3 has 13 amino acids. CDR3 DNA: TGCGCCAGCAGCCTGGACACCAACTATGGCTACACCTTC. It yields the protein CASSLDTNYGYTF.

This chain uses TRBV27 with TRBJ2-1; 12 positions match TRBD2. This CDR3 comprises 15 residues. Germline V gives CDR1 MNHEY, CDR2 SMNVEV (reference sequence). With 3 bases clipped from V and 7 bases from J, the junction kept 4 bases outside the gene matches. CDR3 loop: CASSFQGLAGNEQFF. The CDR3 bases are TGTGCCAGCAGTTTTCAAGGACTAGCGGGAAATGAGCAGTTCTTC.

The J gene is TRBJ2-3, the V gene TRBV3-1 (or the pseudogene TRBV3-2); D gene uncertain. V was trimmed by 1 base and J by 2 bases, leaving 13 bases between them. CDR1 and CDR2 (germline): LGHDT, YNNKEL (reference sequence). The CDR3 covers 16 residues. CDR3 sequence: CASSQGSTRATDTQYF. The CDR3, as DNA: TGTGCCAGCAGCCAAGGATCGACTCGAGCCACAGATACGCAGTATTTT.

The CDR3 DNA sequence: TGCGCCAGCAGCTTTACCTCCGGGACAGCAGCCTACGAGCAGTACTTC. Translating it yields CASSFTSGTAAYEQYF. The chain carries TRBV5-1 and TRBJ2-7; 7 nucleotides align to TRBD1. Germline values: CDR1 SGHRS, CDR2 YFSETQ. V gave up 2 bases and J gave up 2 bases; unmatched junction bases: 10. The CDR3 runs 16 residues.

The V call is TRBV6-5, the J call TRBJ1-4; D remains unclear. V shed 9 bases and J shed 4 bases, with 9 bases lying between them. Per germline, CDR1 MNHEY and CDR2 SVGAGI. The CDR3 runs 12 residues. CDR3 amino acids: CASGEVNEKLFF. The CDR3 bases are TGTGCCAGTGGAGAGGTTAATGAAAAACTGTTTTTT.

The V and J genes are TRBV10-3 and TRBJ1-1, with TRBD1 identical over 9 bases. CDR1 is ENHRY and CDR2 is SYGVKD in the germline V gene. V lost 5 bases and J lost 1; bases outside the gene matches: 5. This CDR3 contains 15 residues. The CDR3 DNA follows: TGTGCCATCAGTCGCATGGGACAGGGGAACACTGAAGCTTTCTTT. It codes for CAISRMGQGNTEAFF.

This clone was detected a few times. CDR3 region: CASRGTGGNYEQYF. The CDR3 coding sequence is TGTGCCAGCAGAGGGACAGGGGGCAACTACGAGCAGTACTTC. The V and J genes are TRBV6-5 and TRBJ2-7; 12 nucleotides agree with TRBD1. This CDR3 spans 14 amino acids. Germline V CDR1 and CDR2: MNHEY, SVGAGI. Unmatched junction bases numbered 3, after V lost 6 bases and J lost 3 bases.

The genes are TRBV7-2 and TRBJ2-7; D possibly corresponds to TRBD1 (7 bases). Trimming took off 5 bases at V and 4 bases at J, with 18 bases between the two ends. CDR1 and CDR2 from the germline V gene are SGHTA and FQGNSA. The CDR3 consists of 15 residues. This CDR3 is CASSPEPGGPYEQYF. CDR3 DNA: TGTGCCAGCAGCCCCGAACCAGGGGGGCCTTACGAGCAGTACTTC.

This chain joins TRBV5-8 and TRBJ2-1; 9 bases map to TRBD2. The CDR3 loop spans 16 amino acids. Germline CDR1 SGHTS, CDR2 YDEGEE. The ends lost 5 bases at V and 8 bases at J; junction bases unmatched: 14. The CDR3 DNA follows: TGTGCCAGCAGGGACAGAGCGGGCGGGAGGGTGGATGAGCAGTTCTTC. Protein sequence: CASRDRAGGRVDEQFF.

The CDR3 reads CASSIAPRDQGEKLFF. The CDR3 DNA sequence: TGTGCCAGTAGTATAGCCCCCAGGGACCAGGGGGAAAAACTGTTTTTT. The chain recombines TRBV19 with TRBJ1-4; possibly TRBD1 for D (6 bases). V was trimmed by 1 base and J by 8 bases, leaving 17 bases between them. CDR1 and CDR2 (germline): LNHDA, SQIVND (reference sequence). The CDR3 is 16 amino acids.

A word on this clone: The sample holds other DNA sequences that translate to the same CDR3. This chain links TRBV21-1 with TRBJ2-7; whether TRBD2, the table's D call, matches the DNA was not checked. TRBV21-1 represents a pseudogene. The CDR3 covers 13 residues. For the CDR3, the DNA is TGTGCCAGCAGATATCGACGGAGCTACGAGCAGTACTTC. Protein sequence: CASRYRRSYEQYF.

The gene calls are TRBV28 and TRBJ2-3, with D hard to call. Germline assignment: CDR1 MDHEN and CDR2 SYDVKM. This CDR3 has 14 amino acids. V was trimmed by 3 bases and J by 6 bases, leaving 13 bases between them. In nucleotides, the CDR3 is TGTGCCAGCAGTTTTGACCCCCACGGGGATACGCAGTATTTT. Protein: CASSFDPHGDTQYF.

The genes are TRBV5-1 and TRBJ1-2; tentative D call: TRBD1 (6 bases). The CDR3 totals 13 residues. V was cut by 2 bases and J by 6 bases, with 11 bases left in between. Germline lookup yields CDR1 SGHRS and CDR2 YFSETQ. CDR3 coding DNA: TGCGCCAGCAGCTTCACAGGGCGCGATGGCTACACCTTC. Residues: CASSFTGRDGYTF.

The chain uses TRBV5-4 and TRBJ2-1; 14 bases fit TRBD2. The CDR3 contains 16 residues. J lost 9 bases, V lost 4 bases, and 9 bases had no gene match. From germline, CDR1 is SGHNT and CDR2 YYREEE (reference sequence). In DNA, the CDR3 is TGTGCCAGCAGCCGACTAGCGGGAGGGTTCCCGGGTGAGCAGTTCTTC. It encodes CASSRLAGGFPGEQFF.